This T cell receptor beta chain came from a study of cytomegalovirus exposure and HLA in healthy donors. Points from the study as a whole: Follow-up analysis later connected one missense variant in DCLRE1C with trimming of TCR beta V- and J-genes. Sequencing likely produced, as an artifact, a cluster of highly shared sequence variants. Earlier results showed most TCR beta V segments being productive about 87% or about 30% of the time. In a later analysis, specific HLA alleles were associated with under 20,000 TCR beta sequences at a 0.05 false discovery rate.

A note on this clone: Its specificity is unknown.

60 Vbeta and 13 Jbeta primers were used in PCR. Clones were sequenced by immunoSEQ multiplex PCR, and TCRdb holds only the in-frame ones, with some missing. Of 110,000 to 150,000 clones detected, 79% appear once; the ten largest clones hold approximately 1%. V shed 1 base and J shed 4 bases, with 19 bases lying between them. Germline-derived CDR1 and CDR2 are LGHNA and YSLEER. The CDR3 spans 17 residues. Sequenced input: PBMCs. The sequence derives from a man between 18 and 35 years old in good health and CMV-seronegative. The chain combines TRBV4-3 with TRBJ1-2; maybe TRBD1 (6 bases). Written as DNA, the CDR3 is TGCGCCAGCAGCCAAGTACAAACAGGGTCATTCACCTATGGCTACACCTTC. It is translated as CASSQVQTGSFTYGYTF.